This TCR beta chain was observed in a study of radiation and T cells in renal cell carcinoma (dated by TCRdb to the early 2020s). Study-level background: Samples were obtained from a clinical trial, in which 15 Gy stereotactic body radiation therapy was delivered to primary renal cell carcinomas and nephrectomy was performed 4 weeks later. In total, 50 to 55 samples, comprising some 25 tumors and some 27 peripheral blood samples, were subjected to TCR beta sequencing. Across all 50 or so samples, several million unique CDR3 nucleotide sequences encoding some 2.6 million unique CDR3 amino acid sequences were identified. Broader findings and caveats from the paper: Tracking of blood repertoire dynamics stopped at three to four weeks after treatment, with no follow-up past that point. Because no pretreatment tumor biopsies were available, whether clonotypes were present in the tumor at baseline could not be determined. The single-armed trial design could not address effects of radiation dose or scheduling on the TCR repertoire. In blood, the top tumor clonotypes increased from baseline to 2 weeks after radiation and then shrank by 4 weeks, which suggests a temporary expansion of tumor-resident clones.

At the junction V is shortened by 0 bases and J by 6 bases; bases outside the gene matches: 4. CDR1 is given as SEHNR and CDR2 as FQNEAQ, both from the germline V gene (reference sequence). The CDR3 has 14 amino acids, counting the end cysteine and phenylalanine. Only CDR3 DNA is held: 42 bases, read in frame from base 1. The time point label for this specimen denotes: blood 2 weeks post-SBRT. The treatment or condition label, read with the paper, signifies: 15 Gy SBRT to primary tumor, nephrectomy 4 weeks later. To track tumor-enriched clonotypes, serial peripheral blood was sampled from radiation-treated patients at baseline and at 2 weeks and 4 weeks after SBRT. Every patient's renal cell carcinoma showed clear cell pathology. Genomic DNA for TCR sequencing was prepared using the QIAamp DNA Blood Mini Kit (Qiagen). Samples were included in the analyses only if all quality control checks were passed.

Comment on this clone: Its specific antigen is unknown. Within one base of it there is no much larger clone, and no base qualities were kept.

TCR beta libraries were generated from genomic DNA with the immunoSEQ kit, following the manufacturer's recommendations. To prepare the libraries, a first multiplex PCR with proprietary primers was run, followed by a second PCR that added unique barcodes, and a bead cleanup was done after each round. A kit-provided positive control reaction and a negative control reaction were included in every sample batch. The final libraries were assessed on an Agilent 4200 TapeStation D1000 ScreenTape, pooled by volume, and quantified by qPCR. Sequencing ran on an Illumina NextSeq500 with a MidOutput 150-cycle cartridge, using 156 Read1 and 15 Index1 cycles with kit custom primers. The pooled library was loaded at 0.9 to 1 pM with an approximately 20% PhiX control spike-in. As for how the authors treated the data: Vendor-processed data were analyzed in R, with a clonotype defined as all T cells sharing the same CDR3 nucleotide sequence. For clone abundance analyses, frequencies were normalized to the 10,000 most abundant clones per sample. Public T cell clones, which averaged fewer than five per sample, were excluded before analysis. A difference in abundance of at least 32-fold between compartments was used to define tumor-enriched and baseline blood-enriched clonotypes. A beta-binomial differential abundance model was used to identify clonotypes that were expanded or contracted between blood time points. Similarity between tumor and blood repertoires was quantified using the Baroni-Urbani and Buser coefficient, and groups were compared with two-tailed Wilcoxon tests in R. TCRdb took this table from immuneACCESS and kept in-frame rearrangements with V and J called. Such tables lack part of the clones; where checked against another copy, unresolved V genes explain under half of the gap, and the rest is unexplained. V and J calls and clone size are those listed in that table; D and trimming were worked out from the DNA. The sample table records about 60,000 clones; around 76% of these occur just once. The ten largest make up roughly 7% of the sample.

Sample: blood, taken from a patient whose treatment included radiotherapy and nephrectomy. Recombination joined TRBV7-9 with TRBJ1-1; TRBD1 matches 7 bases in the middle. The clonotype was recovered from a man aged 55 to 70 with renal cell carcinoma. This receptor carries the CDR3 CASSLAQGMSEAFF. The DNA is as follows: TGTGCCAGCAGCTTAGCACAGGGGATGTCTGAAGCTTTCTTT.